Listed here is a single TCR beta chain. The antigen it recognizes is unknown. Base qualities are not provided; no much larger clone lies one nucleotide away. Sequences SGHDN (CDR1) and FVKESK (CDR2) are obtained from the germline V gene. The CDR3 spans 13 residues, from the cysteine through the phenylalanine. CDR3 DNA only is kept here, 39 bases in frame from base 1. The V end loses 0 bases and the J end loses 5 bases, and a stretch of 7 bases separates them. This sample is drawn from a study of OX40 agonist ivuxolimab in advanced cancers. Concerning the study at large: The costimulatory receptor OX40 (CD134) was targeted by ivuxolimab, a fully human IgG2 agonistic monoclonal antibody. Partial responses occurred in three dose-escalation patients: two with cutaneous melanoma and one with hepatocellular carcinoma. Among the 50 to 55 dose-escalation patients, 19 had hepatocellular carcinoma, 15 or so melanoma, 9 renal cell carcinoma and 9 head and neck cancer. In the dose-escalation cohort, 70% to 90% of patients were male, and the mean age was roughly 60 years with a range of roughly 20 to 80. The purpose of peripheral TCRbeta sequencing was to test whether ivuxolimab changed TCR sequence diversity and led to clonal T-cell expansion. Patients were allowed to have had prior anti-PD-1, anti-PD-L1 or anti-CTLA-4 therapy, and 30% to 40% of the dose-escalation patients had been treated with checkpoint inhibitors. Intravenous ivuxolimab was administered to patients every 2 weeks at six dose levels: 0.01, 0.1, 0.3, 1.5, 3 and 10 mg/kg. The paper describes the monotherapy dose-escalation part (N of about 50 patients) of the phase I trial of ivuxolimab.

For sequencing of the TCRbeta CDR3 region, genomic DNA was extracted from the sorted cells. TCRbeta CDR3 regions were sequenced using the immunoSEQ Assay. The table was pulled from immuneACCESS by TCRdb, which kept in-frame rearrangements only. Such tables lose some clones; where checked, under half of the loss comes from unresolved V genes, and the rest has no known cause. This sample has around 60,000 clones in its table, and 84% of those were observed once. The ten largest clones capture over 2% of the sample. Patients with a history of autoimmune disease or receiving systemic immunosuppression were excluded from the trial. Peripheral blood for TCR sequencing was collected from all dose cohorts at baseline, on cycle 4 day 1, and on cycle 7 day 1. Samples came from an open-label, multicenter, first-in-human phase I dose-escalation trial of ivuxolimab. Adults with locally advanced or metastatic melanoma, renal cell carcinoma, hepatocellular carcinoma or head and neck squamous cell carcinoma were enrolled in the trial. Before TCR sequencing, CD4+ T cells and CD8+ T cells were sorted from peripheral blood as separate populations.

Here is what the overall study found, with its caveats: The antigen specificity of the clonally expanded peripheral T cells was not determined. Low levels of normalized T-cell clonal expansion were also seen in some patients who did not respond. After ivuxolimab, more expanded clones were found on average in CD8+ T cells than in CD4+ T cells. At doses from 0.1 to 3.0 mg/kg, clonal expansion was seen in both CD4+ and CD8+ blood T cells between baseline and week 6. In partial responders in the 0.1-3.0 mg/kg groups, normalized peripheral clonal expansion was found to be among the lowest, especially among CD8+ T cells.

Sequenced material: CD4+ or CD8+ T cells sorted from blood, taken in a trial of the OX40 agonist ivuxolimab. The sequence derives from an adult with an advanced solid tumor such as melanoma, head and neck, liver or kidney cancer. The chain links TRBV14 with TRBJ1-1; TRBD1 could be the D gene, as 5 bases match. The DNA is TGTGCCAGCAGCCAAGAGAGGGGTACTGAAGCTTTCTTT. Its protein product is CASSQERGTEAFF.